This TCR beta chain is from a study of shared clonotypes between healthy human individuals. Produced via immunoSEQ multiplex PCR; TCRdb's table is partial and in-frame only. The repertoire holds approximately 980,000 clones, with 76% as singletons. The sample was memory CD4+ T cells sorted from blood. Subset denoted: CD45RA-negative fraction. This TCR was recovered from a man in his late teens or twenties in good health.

CDR3 bases: TGTGCCATCAGGGACAGCTCCTACGAGCAGTACTTC. Translation: CAIRDSSYEQYF. This chain links TRBV10-3 with TRBJ2-7; D perhaps matches TRBD1 (6 bases). Germline V gene lookup returns CDR1 ENHRY and CDR2 SYGVKD. The CDR3 is made up of 12 amino acids. Trimming shortened V by 6 bases and J by 0 bases, and 6 bases separated the two germline ends.